One sample yielded the 18 T cell receptor beta chains listed below, sequenced in a study of shared clonotypes between healthy human individuals. Sequencing used immunoSEQ multiplex PCR; TCRdb keeps in-frame clones, though not all of them. The sample has some 550,000 clones; around 97% are singletons. Sequenced input: naive CD4+ T cells sorted from blood. Subset indicated: CD45RA+ positively selected. The receptors shown here come from a young woman in good health.

The chain carries TRBV11-2 and TRBJ2-5; D is unclear. The germline gives CDR1 SGHAT, CDR2 FQNNGV. V dropped 1 base and J dropped 3 bases, with 6 bases sitting between them. The CDR3 runs to 13 residues. For the CDR3, the DNA is TGTGCCAGCAGCTTAGCCGTTGAAGAGACCCAGTACTTC. Amino acid sequence: CASSLAVEETQYF.

V usage is TRBV28 and J usage is TRBJ1-1; D unresolved. Germline values: CDR1 MDHEN, CDR2 SYDVKM. The CDR3 is made up of 10 amino acids. Trimming took off 11 bases at V and 4 bases at J, with 8 bases between the two ends. The CDR3 region is CAHGSTEAFF. In DNA form, the CDR3 reads TGTGCCCACGGGAGCACTGAAGCTTTCTTT.

The V call is TRBV6-5, the J call TRBJ2-5; 7 bases align to TRBD1. The tail of the sequence fits TRBJ2-7 better, so the J call may be wrong. Germline CDR1 is MNHEY and CDR2 is SVGAGI. This CDR3 has 15 amino acids. CDR3 bases: TGTGCCAGCAGTTATTCGGGACAGACATCCTACGAGCAGTACTTC. This codes for CASSYSGQTSYEQYF.

V usage is TRBV5-8 and J usage is TRBJ1-2; 7 bases match TRBD1. Germline trimming cut 4 bases from V and 4 bases from J; bases unmatched to any gene: 13. From germline, CDR1 is SGHTS and CDR2 YDEGEE. This CDR3 contains 16 residues. The CDR3 sequence is CASSQHRGGPVYGYTF. The CDR3 DNA is TGTGCCAGCAGCCAACACAGGGGAGGGCCTGTCTATGGCTACACCTTC.

The chain links TRBV7-2 to TRBJ2-7, with 10 nucleotides matching TRBD2. The ends lost 0 bases at V and 1 base at J; junction bases unmatched: 3. The CDR3 extends over 16 amino acids. Germline V gene data show CDR1 as SGHTA and CDR2 as FQGNSA. The DNA of the CDR3 is TGTGCCAGCAGCTTAGCCTCTAGCGGGAGTTCCTACGAGCAGTACTTC. This sequence encodes CASSLASSGSSYEQYF.

The genes are TRBV2 and TRBJ2-7, with a tentative D call TRBD2 (7 bases). The V end was cut by 3 bases, the J end by 5 bases, with 14 bases between. The CDR3 is 14 residues long. Germline CDR1 reads SNHLY; CDR2 reads FYNNEI. The CDR3 protein is CASSDFGGANEQYF. CDR3 DNA sequence: TGTGCCAGCAGTGACTTTGGGGGGGCGAACGAGCAGTACTTC.

J is TRBJ2-7 and V is TRBV5-1, with TRBD2 matching 10 bases. V trimming: 1 base; J trimming: 1 base; junction bases outside the gene matches: 5. The germline CDR1 and CDR2 sequences are SGHRS and YFSETQ. This CDR3 contains 16 residues. The CDR3 DNA follows: TGCGCCAGCAGCTTGCTCTCTAGCGGGAGTTCCTACGAGCAGTACTTC. Translating it yields CASSLLSSGSSYEQYF.

The chain recombines TRBV19 with TRBJ1-5; unclear D gene. The CDR3 is 13 residues long. V was pared by 5 bases and J by 7 bases, with 12 bases between. CDR1 and CDR2 (germline): LNHDA, SQIVND (reference sequence). In DNA, the CDR3 is TGTGCCAGTAGTGAGGGATTACGGCAGCCCCAGCATTTT. Encoded protein: CASSEGLRQPQHF.

With respect to this clone: An end of the junction differs from the germline gene, which may be a read error. This chain links TRBV28 with TRBJ1-4; a weak D match, TRBD1 (5 bases). This CDR3 is 12 amino acids long. Germline CDR1 and CDR2: MDHEN and SYDVKM. CDR3 DNA: TGTGCCAGCAGTTTATTTGGGGGGGTTTCGCTTTTT. Its protein product is CASSLFGGVSLF.

This clone was seen once. J is TRBJ2-3 and V is TRBV7-8; D perhaps matches TRBD2 (5 bases). The V and J ends lost 0 bases and 2 bases respectively, with 12 bases between them. The CDR3 runs to 16 residues. Germline CDR1 and CDR2: SGHVS and FQNEAQ. CDR3 protein: CASSLARVVYTDTQYF. In DNA form, the CDR3 reads TGTGCCAGCAGCTTAGCGAGGGTAGTCTACACAGATACGCAGTATTTT.

The chain links TRBV7-7 to TRBJ2-5; D is undetermined. V shed 1 base and J shed 2 bases, with 8 bases lying between them. Germline values: CDR1 SSHAT, CDR2 FNYEAQ (reference sequence). The CDR3 extends over 14 amino acids. This CDR3 reads CASSLGPPQETQYF. In DNA, the CDR3 is TGTGCCAGCAGCTTAGGTCCTCCACAAGAGACCCAGTACTTC.

This clone appeared a single time. This sequence joins TRBV5-1 and TRBJ1-2; no clear D. The V end was cut by 1 base, the J end by 4 bases, with 8 bases between. The CDR3 sequence is 13 residues long. Germline V gene sequence: CDR1 SGHRS, CDR2 YFSETQ. CDR3 region: CASSLSGGYGYTF. DNA for the CDR3: TGCGCCAGCAGCTTGTCGGGCGGCTATGGCTACACCTTC.

The chain recombines TRBV27 with TRBJ2-3; tentatively, D is TRBD1 or TRBD2 (6 bases each). Per germline, CDR1 MNHEY and CDR2 SMNVEV (reference sequence). The CDR3 is 13 residues long. Trimming pared 8 bases from V and 4 bases from J, leaving 13 bases between. The CDR3 reads CASSPRGADTQYF. CDR3 in DNA: TGTGCCAGCTCCCCGAGGGGGGCAGATACGCAGTATTTT.

This sequence joins TRBV6-5 and TRBJ1-5, with 9 positions matching TRBD1. Germline V gives CDR1 MNHEY, CDR2 SVGAGI. V lost 5 bases, J lost 6 bases, and 5 bases stayed unmatched. The CDR3 runs to 14 residues. CDR3 sequence reads: CASSLTGGFQPQHF. The CDR3 DNA sequence: TGTGCCAGCAGTCTAACAGGGGGCTTTCAGCCCCAGCATTTT.

The chain carries TRBV28 and TRBJ1-1; D call uncertain. V was clipped by 7 bases and J by 6 bases, with 15 bases between them. The CDR3 is 13 residues long. Germline V gene sequence: CDR1 MDHEN, CDR2 SYDVKM. CDR3 bases: TGTGCCAGCACCAAGGGAGGGTGGGCTGAAGCTTTCTTT. Amino acid sequence: CASTKGGWAEAFF.

Notes on this clone: Different DNA sequences within this sample yield the same CDR3. DNA for the CDR3: TGCAGCGTTGCGGGACAGGGGGTTCTGGACTATGGCTACACCTTC. It yields the protein CSVAGQGVLDYGYTF. This chain joins TRBV29-1 and TRBJ1-2; TRBD1 matches at 11 bases. The CDR3 is 15 amino acids. The germline V gene has CDR1 SQVTM and CDR2 ANQGSEA. Germline trimming cut 4 bases from V and 3 bases from J; bases unmatched to any gene: 7. The variable domain in full, with the rest retrieved from reference TRBV29-1 and TRBJ1-2, is SAVISQKPSRDICQRGTSLTIQCQVDSQVTMMFWYRQQPGQSLTLIATANQGSEATYESGFVIDKFPISRPNLTFSTLTVSNMSPEDSSIYLCSVAGQGVLDYGYTFGSGTRLTVV.

V is TRBV9 and J is TRBJ2-7; D possibly matches TRBD1 or TRBD2 (6 bases each). Trimming removed 3 bases from V and 3 bases from J, with 13 bases in between. This CDR3 has 14 amino acids. In germline, CDR1 is SGDLS, CDR2 YYNGEE. Written as DNA, the CDR3 is TGTGCCAGCAGCGAGGGGGGTATAGGCTACGAGCAGTACTTC. It specifies CASSEGGIGYEQYF.

This clone was recorded only once. The chain joins TRBV11-2 to TRBJ1-1; the D is unclear. CDR3 length: 15 residues. With 1 base removed from V and 0 bases from J, the gap between germline ends came to 9 bases. Germline V gene lookup returns CDR1 SGHAT and CDR2 FQNNGV. As DNA, the CDR3 is TGTGCCAGCAGCTTAGCGTCTGAAATGAACACTGAAGCTTTCTTT. Its translation is CASSLASEMNTEAFF.